Listed below are T cell receptor beta chains from one sample, sequenced in a study of metastatic and nonmetastatic thyroid tumors. Using MiXCR, TCRdb re-called clones from the PCR reads. Among tens of thousands of clones, around a sixth were seen once, and the ten largest hold about 7.3%. The sample taken for sequencing was blood. The receptors come from a female donor with papillary thyroid cancer or a benign thyroid nodule (not recorded which). Some clones in this sample may be carry-over from other donors' samples. Both conserved end residues are part of each CDR3. Fields, in order: V gene, D gene, J gene, clone size, CDR3 protein, CDR3 DNA. The D gene is left open where the match is weak. Some rows mark clone size as missing; the rest say once, few, many or name a class of expanded clone.

V: TRBV30; D: -; J: TRBJ1-5; size: many; CDR3: CAWEKGLGPQHF; DNA: TGTGCCTGGGAGAAAGGTCTAGGGCCCCAGCATTTT
V: TRBV7-8; D: TRBD2; J: TRBJ2-2; size: -; CDR3: CASSLPASGVAGELFF; DNA: TGTGCCAGCAGCTTACCAGCTAGCGGGGTCGCCGGGGAGCTGTTTTTT
V: TRBV27; D: -; J: TRBJ1-6; size: -; CDR3: CASSLTGAQSPLHF; DNA: TGTGCCAGCAGCCTTACGGGGGCCCAGTCACCCCTCCACTTT
V: TRBV18; D: TRBD1; J: TRBJ2-3; size: many; CDR3: CASSPRQGATDTQYF; DNA: TGTGCCAGCTCTCCAAGACAGGGGGCCACAGATACGCAGTATTTT
V: TRBV12-3/TRBV12-4; D: TRBD2; J: TRBJ2-5; size: many; CDR3: CASSSPSGRTTQYF; DNA: TGTGCCAGCAGTTCCCCCAGCGGGAGGACGACCCAGTACTTC
V: TRBV20-1; D: -; J: TRBJ2-5; size: many; CDR3: CSARDVAGGHQETQYF; DNA: TGCAGTGCTAGAGATGTGGCGGGTGGGCACCAAGAGACCCAGTACTTC
V: TRBV15; D: -; J: TRBJ2-1; size: many; CDR3: CATSRDTDAYNEQFF; DNA: TGTGCCACCAGCAGAGATACGGACGCATACAATGAGCAGTTCTTC
V: TRBV7-6; D: TRBD2; J: TRBJ2-1; size: -; CDR3: CASSYLAANNEQFF; DNA: TGTGCCAGCAGCTACCTAGCGGCTAACAATGAGCAGTTCTTC
V: TRBV6-1; D: -; J: TRBJ2-2; size: few; CDR3: CASSWTRGTNTGELFF; DNA: TGTGCCAGCTCGTGGACAAGGGGGACGAACACCGGGGAGCTGTTTTTT
V: TRBV24-1; D: TRBD1; J: TRBJ2-2; size: few; CDR3: CATISQGADTGELFF; DNA: TGTGCCACCATCAGTCAGGGGGCTGACACCGGGGAGCTGTTTTTT
V: TRBV30; D: TRBD2; J: TRBJ2-1; size: many; CDR3: CAWSVLAGGYNEQFF; DNA: TGTGCCTGGAGTGTACTAGCGGGAGGGTACAATGAGCAGTTCTTC
V: TRBV11-3; D: TRBD2; J: TRBJ2-7; size: many; CDR3: CASSLEASGSYEQYF; DNA: TGTGCCAGCAGCTTAGAGGCTAGCGGCTCCTACGAGCAGTACTTC
V: TRBV3-1; D: -; J: TRBJ1-5; size: many; CDR3: CASSRRGSGNQPQHF; DNA: TGTGCCAGCAGTCGAAGGGGGTCTGGCAATCAGCCCCAGCATTTT